The source of this T cell receptor beta chain is a study of cytomegalovirus exposure and HLA in healthy donors. Study-wide results and limits: According to a later analysis, donors in an Asian-associated ancestry cluster reportedly had fewer N-insertions than the approximately 670-donor mean. Apparent HLA restriction characterized most CMV-associated TCR beta chains in a later analysis. It was taken for granted in presence/absence analyses that sequencing depth across donors was roughly uniform.

On this clone: What it recognizes is unknown.

V gave up 5 bases and J gave up 4 bases; unmatched junction bases: 8. CDR3 length: 15 residues. From germline, CDR1 is SGHTA and CDR2 FQGNSA. The PCR employed 60 Vbeta primers together with 13 Jbeta primers. Original processing methods: A later analysis counted tens of millions of unique TCR beta chains, 10 million to 12 million shared. Generated by immunoSEQ multiplex PCR, the TCRdb table keeps only in-frame clones and is missing some. V, J and clone size reflect that table, while D and trimming were determined from the DNA. The sample has hundreds of thousands of clones, approximately 78% seen once; the top ten hold 2.9%.

This sequence was found in a man aged 25-45 years in good health and CMV-seronegative. The V gene is TRBV7-2, the J gene TRBJ1-2, with TRBD1 matching 9 bases. Material: PBMCs. The CDR3 sequence is CASSPGTGSIYGYTF. CDR3 DNA: TGTGCCAGCAGCCCGGGGACAGGGTCAATCTATGGCTACACCTTC.